These 16 T cell receptor beta chains share one sample of origin, sequenced in a study of T cells in Graves' hyperthyroidism and ophthalmopathy. Amplification targeted TCR beta CDR3 regions from RNA transcripts. A set of HTBI primers served as the primers for a first-round RT-PCR of the TCR CDR3. Using its own MiXCR run on the multiplex PCR reads, TCRdb lists one record per CDR3 protein. The profile shows roughly 500,000 distinct CDR3 sequences, 46% of them singletons. The sequencing input was peripheral blood or thyroid tissue (not recorded which). These TCRs come from an adult woman with Graves' disease, either hyperthyroidism or ophthalmopathy (not recorded which).

With respect to this clonotype: One end of the junction fails to match germline, which may point to a read error. V and J are TRBV5-1 and TRBJ1-1; D is unclear. CDR1 is SGHRS and CDR2 is YFSETQ in the germline V gene. CDR3 length equals 14 residues. The CDR3 nucleotides read TGCACCAGCAGCCCACCGGGCCCTAACACTGAAGCTTTCTTT. It specifies CTSSPPGPNTEAFF.

This clonotype occurred many times. The CDR3 DNA reads as TGTGCCAGCAGTTCCCCGAACACTGAAGCTTTCTTT. It yields the protein CASSSPNTEAFF. The chain has TRBV6-5 and TRBJ1-1; D remains ambiguous. The germline CDR1 and CDR2 sequences are MNHEY and SVGAGI. Deletions cut 4 bases from V and 1 base from J, with 4 bases between. This CDR3 comprises 12 residues.

Worth noting for this clonotype: A read error may produce the germline difference seen at one junction end. The rearrangement joins TRBV7-6 to TRBJ2-6; D unclear. The CDR3 consists of 16 residues. Germline V gene data show CDR1 as SGHVS and CDR2 as FNYEAQ. CDR3: CASSLVAGAGANVLTF. In DNA form, the CDR3 reads TGCGCCAGCAGCTTGGTAGCTGGGGCTGGGGCCAACGTCCTGACTTTC.

The chain employs TRBV14 and TRBJ2-7; no definite D call. With 1 base removed from V and 2 bases from J, the gap between germline ends came to 9 bases. Germline loops: CDR1 SGHDN, CDR2 FVKESK. This CDR3 has 14 residues. The CDR3 loop reads CASSQAKEPYEQYF. The CDR3 nucleotides are TGTGCCAGCAGCCAAGCCAAGGAGCCCTACGAGCAGTACTTC. Variable domain in full (rest from reference TRBV14 and TRBJ2-7): EAGVTQFPSHSVIEKGQTVTLRCDPISGHDNLYWYRRVMGKEIKFLLHFVKESKQDESGMPNNRFLAERTGGTYSTLKVQPAELEDSGVYFCASSQAKEPYEQYFGPGTRLTVT.

The table lists this clonotype with many counts. This chain joins TRBV20-1 and TRBJ2-7, with TRBD2 as a possible D gene (6 bases). Trimming stripped 0 bases from V and 5 bases from J, with 17 bases between. CDR3 length: 15 amino acids. Per the germline V gene, CDR1 is DFQATT and CDR2 is SNEGSKA (reference sequence). The CDR3 spells CSARDPGGAHDEQYF. The CDR3 DNA follows: TGCAGTGCTAGAGATCCCGGGGGAGCCCATGACGAGCAGTACTTC.

The CDR3 here is CSATGRGRSYGYTF. The CDR3 DNA reads TGCAGTGCTACAGGGCGAGGAAGGTCCTATGGCTACACCTTC. The chain is built from TRBV20-1 and TRBJ1-2; the D gene is possibly TRBD1 (5 bases). There are 14 residues in the CDR3. Trimming removed 4 bases at V and 4 bases at J, with 16 bases between. Germline lookup yields CDR1 DFQATT and CDR2 SNEGSKA (reference sequence).

This clonotype was detected a few times. The genes are TRBV20-1 and TRBJ1-1, with TRBD1 as a possible D gene (5 bases). The V end lost 3 bases, the J end lost 0 bases, and 8 bases lay between the germline ends. Germline V lookup: CDR1 DFQATT, CDR2 SNEGSKA (reference sequence). The CDR3 has 13 amino acids. The CDR3 nucleotides are TGCAGTGCTAGTGACAGAATGAACACTGAAGCTTTCTTT. It codes for CSASDRMNTEAFF.

The V call is TRBV19, the J call TRBJ2-5; TRBD1 is a possible D gene (5 bases). Germline-derived CDR1 and CDR2 are LNHDA and SQIVND (reference sequence). The CDR3 has 14 amino acids. The germline V and J ends were trimmed by 5 bases and 4 bases, with 14 bases remaining between them. The CDR3 loop reads CASSVRQITETQYF. The CDR3 DNA reads as TGTGCCAGTAGTGTCCGACAGATAACAGAGACCCAGTACTTC.

V usage is TRBV11-1 and J usage is TRBJ1-4; weak D call: TRBD1 (6 bases). The germline V gene encodes CDR1 SGHAT and CDR2 FQDESV (reference sequence). The CDR3 runs 13 residues. The germline V and J ends were trimmed by 5 bases and 5 bases, with 9 bases remaining between them. The CDR3 nucleotides are TGTGCCAGCAGCCCCGGACAGAATGAAAAACTGTTTTTT. It encodes CASSPGQNEKLFF.

The chain links TRBV4-1 to TRBJ2-6; 10 nucleotides align to TRBD2. Germline CDR1 MGHRA, CDR2 YSYEKL. Trimming removed 0 bases from V and 0 bases from J; junction bases left unmatched: 8. The CDR3 totals 20 residues. The CDR3 DNA is TGCGCCAGCAGCCAAGATGCGGCTAGCGGGGGATCCTCTGGGGCCAACGTCCTGACTTTC. Its protein product is CASSQDAASGGSSGANVLTF.

There are many counts of this clonotype. The rearrangement uses TRBV29-1 and TRBJ2-7, with 10 bases lining up with TRBD1. Germline loops: CDR1 SQVTM, CDR2 ANQGSEA. The CDR3 runs 13 residues. V was pared by 7 bases and J by 6 bases, with 9 bases of the junction left unmatched. The DNA of the CDR3 is TGCAGCGCTGCCGGGACAGGGGAAGGCGAGCAGTACTTC. Amino acids: CSAAGTGEGEQYF.

This sequence joins TRBV10-3 and TRBJ1-5; 8 positions agree with TRBD1. CDR1 and CDR2 from the germline V gene are ENHRY and SYGVKD. The CDR3 has 14 amino acids. With 5 bases clipped from V and 6 bases from J, the junction kept 6 bases outside the gene matches. The CDR3 sequence: CAISPRQGFQPQHF. The CDR3 nucleotides are TGTGCCATCAGTCCTAGACAGGGGTTTCAGCCCCAGCATTTT.

The chain is built from TRBV5-1 and TRBJ2-7; D is unclear. CDR3 length: 14 residues. Germline assignment: CDR1 SGHRS and CDR2 YFSETQ. V was clipped by 2 bases and J by 5 bases, with 14 bases between them. The CDR3 DNA is TGCGCCAGCAGCTTCATTGGTGGGGAACACGAGCAGTACTTC. Protein: CASSFIGGEHEQYF.

The rearrangement joins TRBV7-9 to TRBJ1-4; D is unresolved. This CDR3 contains 13 residues. Trimming left V 3 bases short and J 8 bases short, with 10 bases between. The germline V gene has CDR1 SEHNR and CDR2 FQNEAQ (reference sequence). In nucleotides, the CDR3 is TGTGCCAGCAGCTTGGTGGCTAGAGAAAAACTGTTTTTT. This codes for CASSLVAREKLFF.

This clonotype was seen ten or more times. The rearrangement links TRBV28 to TRBJ1-2; 11 nucleotides agree with TRBD1. This CDR3 contains 14 residues. Germline trimming cut 10 bases from V and 0 bases from J; bases unmatched to any gene: 4. The germline CDR1 and CDR2 sequences are MDHEN and SYDVKM. This chain's CDR3 is CAIGQGASNYGYTF. In nucleotides, the CDR3 is TGTGCCATCGGACAGGGGGCGTCTAACTATGGCTACACCTTC.

This clonotype was recorded many times. The chain is built from TRBV7-6 and TRBJ1-6; no clear D. Germline assignment: CDR1 SGHVS and CDR2 FNYEAQ. Trimming cost V 5 bases and J 9 bases, with 14 bases left between them. The CDR3 is 14 amino acids. The CDR3 reads CASSHDRAGSPLHF. CDR3 DNA: TGTGCCAGCAGCCACGATAGGGCAGGTTCACCCCTCCACTTT.